These T cell receptor beta chains were read from a single sample in a study of blood T cell repertoires in COVID-19. Clones were sequenced by immunoSEQ multiplex PCR, and TCRdb holds only the in-frame ones, with some missing. This table holds 95,000 to 150,000 clones, more than 80% found once. The sequenced sample was peripheral blood. These TCRs come from a man in his forties or fifties with acute or convalescent COVID-19. The CDR3 runs from the conserved cysteine through the conserved F or W. The D gene is left open where the match is weak. Clone size is given for some rows only: seen once, a few or many times, or a class if the clone is expanded.

J gene,D gene,clone size,V gene,CDR3 DNA,CDR3 protein
TRBJ2-2,NA,NA,TRBV7-9,TGTGCCAGCCCTAGCGAAACGAACACCGGGGAGCTGTTTTTT,CASPSETNTGELFF
TRBJ2-3,TRBD2,NA,TRBV27,TGTGCCAGCAGGGGGGGACTAGCGGGGGCCTATAGCACAGATACGCAGTATTTT,CASRGGLAGAYSTDTQYF
TRBJ2-7,NA,NA,TRBV21-1,TGTGCCAGAACAAAAGAAGAGGGACAGACTAAGGACGAGCAGTACTTC,CARTKEEGQTKDEQYF
TRBJ1-2,NA,NA,TRBV3-1/TRBV3-2,TGTGCCAGCAGCCAAGAAGAGTACGGCTACACCTTC,CASSQEEYGYTF
TRBJ1-5,NA,NA,TRBV27,NA,CASSSSIITGQVSQPQHF
TRBJ1-1,TRBD1,NA,TRBV29-1,TGCAGCGTTGACCCCAGGGGGCCGACTGAAGCTTTCTTT,CSVDPRGPTEAFF
TRBJ2-7,TRBD2,NA,TRBV2,TGTGCCAGCAGTGAGGTAGCGGGAGGCCTCTACGAGCAGTACTTC,CASSEVAGGLYEQYF
TRBJ2-7,NA,NA,TRBV27,TGTGCCAGCAGTCGACTAAGCCCACGCGAGCAGTACTTC,CASSRLSPREQYF
TRBJ2-1,NA,NA,TRBV19,TGTGCCAGTAGTATCAGTGGCTCCTCCAATGAGCAGTTCTTC,CASSISGSSNEQFF
TRBJ2-3,TRBD2,NA,TRBV6-5,TGTGCCAGCAGTTACCGGCTAGCGGGGGGACCTGATACGCAGTATTTT,CASSYRLAGGPDTQYF
TRBJ2-1,TRBD1,NA,TRBV11-3,TGTGCCAGCAGCTCCGACCCCCATGGACAGGGGGACTACAATGAGCAGTTCTTC,CASSSDPHGQGDYNEQFF
TRBJ1-6,NA,NA,TRBV6-5,TGTGCCAGCAGTATAGAGGGTTCACCCCTCCACTTT,CASSIEGSPLHF
TRBJ2-2,TRBD2,NA,TRBV5-1,TGCGCCAGTCTAGCGGGGGGGCCTGGCACCGGGGAGCTGTTTTTT,CASLAGGPGTGELFF
TRBJ2-1,TRBD2,NA,TRBV9,TGTGCCAACACCGGGGGGTACAATGAGCAGTTCTTC,CANTGGYNEQFF
TRBJ1-5,NA,NA,TRBV7-2,TGTGCCAGCAGTTTAAGGGGTGGCAATCAGCCCCAGCATTTT,CASSLRGGNQPQHF
TRBJ2-5,NA,NA,TRBV9,TGTGCCAGCAGCGTAGAGGCGGGTACGGGGACCCAGTACTTC,CASSVEAGTGTQYF
TRBJ1-3,NA,NA,TRBV7-6,TGTGCCAGCAGCTTAGATAAGGGGTTCTCTGGAAACACCATATATTTT,CASSLDKGFSGNTIYF
TRBJ2-1,TRBD2,NA,TRBV7-8,TGTGCCAGCAGCCACCCGGGACTAGGAATTGATGAGCAGTTCTTC,CASSHPGLGIDEQFF
TRBJ1-2,NA,NA,TRBV13,TGTGCCAGCAGCTTAGTCGGACAGATGGCTAACTATGGCTACACCTTC,CASSLVGQMANYGYTF
TRBJ1-2,NA,once,TRBV6-5,TGTGCCAGCAGTTACTCGAGTGGTAACTATGGCTACACCTTC,CASSYSSGNYGYTF
TRBJ1-5,TRBD1,NA,TRBV19,TGTGCCAGTAGTATTCAGGGGGCAGGACAGCCCCAGCATTTT,CASSIQGAGQPQHF
TRBJ1-6,TRBD1,NA,TRBV27,TGTGCCAGCAGTTTGGACGGGACAGATAATTCACCCCTCCACTTT,CASSLDGTDNSPLHF
TRBJ1-5,TRBD1,NA,TRBV30,TGTGCCTGGACCCGGACAGGGACAGGGGAGCCCCAGCATTTT,CAWTRTGTGEPQHF
TRBJ1-2,TRBD1,NA,TRBV6-6,TGTGCCACCTTTGAGTGGACAGGAGATTCTAACTATGGCTACACCTTC,CATFEWTGDSNYGYTF
TRBJ2-7,NA,NA,TRBV11-1,TGTGCCAGCAGCTTTGGGACATCCTCCTACGAGCAGTACTTC,CASSFGTSSYEQYF
TRBJ1-1,NA,NA,TRBV19,TGTGCCAGTAGTCTCTCCGGGACACCCCCGAACACTGAAGCTTTCTTT,CASSLSGTPPNTEAFF
TRBJ1-6,TRBD1,NA,TRBV6-5,TGTGCCAGCAGTTTGGGAACCGGGACAGGGAGGACACCCCTCCACTTT,CASSLGTGTGRTPLHF
TRBJ2-1,NA,NA,TRBV3-1/TRBV3-2,TGTGCCAGCAGCCAAGATCGACAAGACAATGAGCAGTTCTTC,CASSQDRQDNEQFF
TRBJ1-1,NA,NA,TRBV27,TGTGCCAGCAGTTTATACTCCGGTGGTAACACTGAAGCTTTCTTT,CASSLYSGGNTEAFF
TRBJ2-1,NA,NA,TRBV7-9,TGTGCCAGCAGCTTCCCGGGGGTCTACAATGAGCAGTTCTTC,CASSFPGVYNEQFF